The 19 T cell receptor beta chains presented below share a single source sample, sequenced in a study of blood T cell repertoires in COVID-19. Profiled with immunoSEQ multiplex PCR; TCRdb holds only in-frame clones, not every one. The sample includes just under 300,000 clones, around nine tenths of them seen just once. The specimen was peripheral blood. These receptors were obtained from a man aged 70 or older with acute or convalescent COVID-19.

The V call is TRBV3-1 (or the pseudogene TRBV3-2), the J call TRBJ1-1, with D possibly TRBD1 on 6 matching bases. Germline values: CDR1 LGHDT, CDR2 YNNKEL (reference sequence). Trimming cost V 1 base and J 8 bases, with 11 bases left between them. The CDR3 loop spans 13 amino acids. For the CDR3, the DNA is TGTGCCAGCAGCCAAGTTTCGGGACACGAAGCTTTCTTT. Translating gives CASSQVSGHEAFF.

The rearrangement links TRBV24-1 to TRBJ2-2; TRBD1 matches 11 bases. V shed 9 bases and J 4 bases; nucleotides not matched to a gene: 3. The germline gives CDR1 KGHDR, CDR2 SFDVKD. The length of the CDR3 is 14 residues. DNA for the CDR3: TGTGCCACCGGGGACAGGGGGAGCACCGGGGAGCTGTTTTTT. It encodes CATGDRGSTGELFF.

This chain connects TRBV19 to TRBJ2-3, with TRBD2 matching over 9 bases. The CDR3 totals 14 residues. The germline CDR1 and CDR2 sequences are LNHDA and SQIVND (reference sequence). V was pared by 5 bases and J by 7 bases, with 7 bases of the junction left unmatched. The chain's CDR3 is CASSRAGGLNTQYF. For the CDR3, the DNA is TGTGCCAGTAGTCGAGCGGGGGGCCTTAATACGCAGTATTTT.

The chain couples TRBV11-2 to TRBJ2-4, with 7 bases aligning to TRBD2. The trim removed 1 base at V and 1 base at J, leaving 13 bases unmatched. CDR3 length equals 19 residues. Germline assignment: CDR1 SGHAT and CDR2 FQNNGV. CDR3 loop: CASSLVSGGGFLAKNIQYF. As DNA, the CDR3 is TGTGCCAGCAGCTTAGTGAGTGGGGGAGGGTTTTTGGCCAAAAACATTCAGTACTTC.

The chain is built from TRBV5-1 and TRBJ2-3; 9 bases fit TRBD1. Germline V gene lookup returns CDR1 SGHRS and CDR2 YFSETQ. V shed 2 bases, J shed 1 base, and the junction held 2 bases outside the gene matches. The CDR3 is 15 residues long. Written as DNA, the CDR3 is TGCGCCAGCAGCTTAAGGACAGGGGGCACAGATACGCAGTATTTT. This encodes CASSLRTGGTDTQYF.

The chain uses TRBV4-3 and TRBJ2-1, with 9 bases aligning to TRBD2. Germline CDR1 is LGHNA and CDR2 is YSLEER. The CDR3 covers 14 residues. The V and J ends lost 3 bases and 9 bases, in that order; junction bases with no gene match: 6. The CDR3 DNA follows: TGCGCCAGCAGCCATGCCGGGACTAGCCGTGAGCAGTTCTTC. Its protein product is CASSHAGTSREQFF.

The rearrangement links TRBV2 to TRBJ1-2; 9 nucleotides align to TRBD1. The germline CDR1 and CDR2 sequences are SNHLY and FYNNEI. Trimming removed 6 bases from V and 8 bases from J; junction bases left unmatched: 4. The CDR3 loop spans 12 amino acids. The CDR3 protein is CASSAGQGGYTF. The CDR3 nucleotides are TGTGCCAGCAGCGCTGGACAGGGGGGCTACACCTTC.

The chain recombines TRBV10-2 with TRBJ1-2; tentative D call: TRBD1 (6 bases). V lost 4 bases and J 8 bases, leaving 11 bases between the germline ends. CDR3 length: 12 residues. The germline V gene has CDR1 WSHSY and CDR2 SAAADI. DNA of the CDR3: TGCGCCAGCAGTGTCATACAGGGCGGCTACACCTTC. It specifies CASSVIQGGYTF.

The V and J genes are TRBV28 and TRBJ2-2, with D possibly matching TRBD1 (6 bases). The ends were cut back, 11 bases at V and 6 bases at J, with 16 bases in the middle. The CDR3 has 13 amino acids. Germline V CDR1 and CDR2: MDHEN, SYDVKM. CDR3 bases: TGTGCCGGGGCGCACAGGGTATCCGGGGAGCTGTTTTTT. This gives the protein CAGAHRVSGELFF.

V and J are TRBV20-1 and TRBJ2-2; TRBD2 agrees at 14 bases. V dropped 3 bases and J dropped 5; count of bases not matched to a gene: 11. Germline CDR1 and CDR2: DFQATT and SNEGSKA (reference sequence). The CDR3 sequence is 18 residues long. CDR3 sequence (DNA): TGCAGTGCTAGTCAGGGACTAGCGGGAGTGTCGCGGACCGGGGAGCTGTTTTTT. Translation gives CSASQGLAGVSRTGELFF.

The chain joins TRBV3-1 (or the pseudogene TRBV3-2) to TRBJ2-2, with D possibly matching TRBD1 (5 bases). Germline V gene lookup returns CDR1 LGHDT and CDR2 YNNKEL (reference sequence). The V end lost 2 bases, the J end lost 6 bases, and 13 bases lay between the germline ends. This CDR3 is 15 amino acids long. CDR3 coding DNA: TGTGCCAGCAGCCAACGTCCAGGGTTCGCCGGGGAGCTGTTTTTT. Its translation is CASSQRPGFAGELFF.

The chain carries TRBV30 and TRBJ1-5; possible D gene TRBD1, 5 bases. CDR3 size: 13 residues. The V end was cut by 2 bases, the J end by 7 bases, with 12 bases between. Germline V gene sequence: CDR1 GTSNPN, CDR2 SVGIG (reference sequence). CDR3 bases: TGTGCCTGGAGTCGGCAGGGTGGCCAGCCCCAGCATTTT. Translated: CAWSRQGGQPQHF. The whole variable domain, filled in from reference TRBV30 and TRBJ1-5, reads SQTIHQWPATLVQPVGSPLSLECTVEGTSNPNLYWYRQAAGRGLQLLFYSVGIGQISSEVPQNLSASRPQDRQFILSSKKLLLSDSGFYLCAWSRQGGQPQHFGDGTRLSIL.

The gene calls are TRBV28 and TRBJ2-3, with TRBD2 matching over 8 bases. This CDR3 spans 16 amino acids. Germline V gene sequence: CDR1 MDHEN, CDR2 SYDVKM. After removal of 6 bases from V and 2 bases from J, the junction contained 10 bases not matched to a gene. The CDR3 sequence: CASSDESGGLTDTQYF. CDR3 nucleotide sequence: TGTGCCAGCAGCGACGAATCGGGGGGGCTCACAGATACGCAGTATTTT.

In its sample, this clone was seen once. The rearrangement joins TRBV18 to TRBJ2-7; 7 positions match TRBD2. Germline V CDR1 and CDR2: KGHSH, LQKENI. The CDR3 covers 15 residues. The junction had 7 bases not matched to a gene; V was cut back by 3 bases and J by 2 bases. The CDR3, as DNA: TGTGCCAGCTCACCTTTGGGGACTAACACCTACGAGCAGTACTTC. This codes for CASSPLGTNTYEQYF.

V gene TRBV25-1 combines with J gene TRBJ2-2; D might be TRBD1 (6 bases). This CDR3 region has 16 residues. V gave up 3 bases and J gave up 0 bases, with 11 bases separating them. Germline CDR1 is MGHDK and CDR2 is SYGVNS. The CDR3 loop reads CASSDPRGANTGELFF. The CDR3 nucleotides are TGTGCCAGCAGTGATCCCAGGGGAGCGAACACCGGGGAGCTGTTTTTT.

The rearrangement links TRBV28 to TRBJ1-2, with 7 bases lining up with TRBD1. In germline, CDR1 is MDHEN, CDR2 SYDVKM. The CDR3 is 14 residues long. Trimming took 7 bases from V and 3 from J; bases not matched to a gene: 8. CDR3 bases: TGTGCCAGCACTATACAGGGGCCCCACTATGGCTACACCTTC. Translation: CASTIQGPHYGYTF.

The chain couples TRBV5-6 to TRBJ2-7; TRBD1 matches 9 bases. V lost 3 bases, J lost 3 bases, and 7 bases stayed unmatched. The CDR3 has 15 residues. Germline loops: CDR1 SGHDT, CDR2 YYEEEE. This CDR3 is CASSSRGQGFYEQYF. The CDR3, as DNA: TGTGCCAGCAGCTCGCGCGGACAGGGGTTCTACGAGCAGTACTTC.

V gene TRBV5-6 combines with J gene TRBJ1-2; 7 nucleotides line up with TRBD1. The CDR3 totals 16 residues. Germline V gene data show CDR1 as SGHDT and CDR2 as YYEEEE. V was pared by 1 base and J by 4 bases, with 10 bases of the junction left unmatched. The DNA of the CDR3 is TGTGCCAGCAGCTTGTATAGGGACAGCAGCATCTATGGCTACACCTTC. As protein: CASSLYRDSSIYGYTF.

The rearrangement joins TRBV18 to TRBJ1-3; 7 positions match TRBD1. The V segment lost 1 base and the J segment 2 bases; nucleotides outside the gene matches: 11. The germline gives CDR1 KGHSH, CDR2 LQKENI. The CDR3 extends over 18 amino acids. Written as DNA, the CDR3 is TGTGCCAGCTCACCACTAAACGAAGATACAGGGGCTGGAAACACCATATATTTT. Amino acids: CASSPLNEDTGAGNTIYF.